This TCR beta chain was profiled in a study of blood T cell repertoires in COVID-19. Clones were read by immunoSEQ multiplex PCR, and TCRdb kept only the in-frame ones, dropping some. The data show 200,000 to 250,000 clones, approximately 82% seen once. Comments on this clone: An end of the junction does not agree with germline; a read error may underlie this.

Germline V gives CDR1 SSHAT, CDR2 FNYEAQ (reference sequence). CDR3 length: 17 amino acids. Sequenced sample: peripheral blood. The clonotype comes from a woman of 80 years or more with acute or convalescent COVID-19. The chain carries TRBV7-7 and TRBJ1-1; D is possibly TRBD1 (5 bases). The CDR3 reads CASSPYGAADLNTEAFF. The CDR3 region has the DNA TGTGCTAGCAGCCCCTATGGGGCAGCCGACCTGAACACTGAAGCTTTCTTT.